This T cell receptor (beta chain) came from a study of T-cell reconstitution after alpha-beta-depleted transplantation in children. Unique molecular identifiers were incorporated during preparation of the TCRbeta library. Via MiXCR, TCRdb re-called the PCR reads, giving one row per CDR3 protein. The data contain about 400,000 distinct CDR3 sequences, roughly 20% of them singletons. This clonotype was observed a handful of times. The V and J ends lost 5 bases and 5 bases, in that order; junction bases with no gene match: 6. CDR1 and CDR2 (germline): KGHSH, LQKENI. The CDR3 length is 13 residues. Sequences were derived from PBMCs from the stem cell graft donor, sampled from the stem cell graft. This TCR was sampled from a human donor who donated a stem cell graft to a child with acute myeloid leukemia. This chain links TRBV18 with TRBJ2-7, with TRBD2 identical over 7 bases. The CDR3 bases are TGTGCCAGCTCAGCGGGAGCTGGCGACGAGCAGTACTTC. Its translation is CASSAGAGDEQYF.